This TCR beta chain was profiled in a study of post-analysis software for immune sequencing data. Whole-study results and caveats: With TRBV5-6, TRBV5-1 and TRBV20-1 included, 5 or 6 TRBV segments were more frequent in patients than in controls.

Libraries were made from TCR beta cDNA, and they carried unique molecular identifiers. T cells, about 0.95 to 10 million of them, yielded about half a million cDNA molecules. TCRdb itself ran the PCR reads through MiXCR, one entry per CDR3 protein. The table lists around 770,000 distinct CDR3 sequences, around 45% of them singletons. Concerning this clonotype: What it binds is unknown.

Germline V gene sequence: CDR1 SQVTM, CDR2 ANQGSEA. The CDR3 contains 13 residues. The V end lost 4 bases, the J end lost 0 bases, and 9 bases lay between the germline ends. The source material was blood. This chain links TRBV29-1 with TRBJ1-1, with D tentatively TRBD1 (5 bases). This sequence was found in a girl aged 10-17 years with multiple sclerosis. The CDR3 loop is CSVAEGLNTEAFF. The DNA for the CDR3 is TGCAGCGTTGCCGAGGGACTGAACACTGAAGCTTTCTTT.